These 17 T cell receptor beta chains were all obtained from the same sample, sequenced in a study of OX40 agonist ivuxolimab in advanced cancers. TCRdb's copy holds only in-frame clones and misses some; the assay was immunoSEQ multiplex PCR. The sample contains 80,000 or so clones, roughly 87% of which appear only once. The specimen was CD4+ or CD8+ T cells sorted from blood, collected in a trial of the OX40 agonist ivuxolimab. These receptors were obtained from an adult with an advanced solid tumor such as melanoma, head and neck, liver or kidney cancer.

The chain links TRBV5-6 to TRBJ1-2, with 10 nucleotides matching TRBD1. V was pared by 0 bases and J by 2 bases, with 4 bases of the junction left unmatched. The germline V gene has CDR1 SGHDT and CDR2 YYEEEE. This CDR3 is built from 16 residues. The chain's CDR3 is CASSLGQGAGNYGYTF. The DNA of the CDR3 is TGTGCCAGCAGCTTGGGACAGGGGGCAGGAAACTATGGCTACACCTTC.

The chain combines TRBV4-3 with TRBJ2-2, with D possibly being TRBD1 (6 bases). The germline gives CDR1 LGHNA, CDR2 YSLEER. V gave up 0 bases and J gave up 6 bases, with 14 bases separating them. The CDR3 covers 16 residues. The CDR3: CASSQDQHRVAGELFF. CDR3 in DNA: TGCGCCAGCAGCCAAGATCAACACAGGGTGGCCGGGGAGCTGTTTTTT.

The chain is built from TRBV19 and TRBJ2-3; TRBD2 is a possible D gene (5 bases). Germline V gives CDR1 LNHDA, CDR2 SQIVND (reference sequence). The CDR3 loop spans 14 amino acids. With 6 bases removed from V and 6 bases from J, the gap between germline ends came to 16 bases. CDR3 region: CASSPAGGRDTQYF. The CDR3 DNA sequence: TGTGCCAGTAGCCCGGCGGGCGGAAGGGATACGCAGTATTTT.

V usage is TRBV4-1 and J usage is TRBJ2-1, with a tentative D call TRBD1 (7 bases). Between the trimmed V and J ends, which lost 1 base and 7 bases, there was a span of 11 bases. Germline V gene sequence: CDR1 MGHRA, CDR2 YSYEKL. The CDR3 is 14 amino acids. The CDR3 region is CASSQGQGGNEQFF. DNA of the CDR3: TGCGCCAGCAGCCAAGGGCAGGGGGGTAATGAGCAGTTCTTC.

V usage is TRBV11-2 and J usage is TRBJ2-3; D possibly corresponds to TRBD2 (5 bases). V lost 0 bases and J lost 15, with 13 bases in between. The CDR3 has 12 amino acids. The germline CDR1 and CDR2 sequences are SGHAT and FQNNGV. This CDR3 is CASSLERAVLYF. DNA of the CDR3: TGTGCCAGCAGCTTAGAGCGAGCGGTGCTTTATTTT.

The genes are TRBV7-8 and TRBJ2-2; the match to TRBD2 covers 7 bases. The CDR3 has 16 residues. Germline values: CDR1 SGHVS, CDR2 FQNEAQ. V dropped 5 bases and J dropped 6; count of bases not matched to a gene: 12. The CDR3 here is CASSPTAGLGAGELFF. The DNA of the CDR3 is TGTGCCAGCAGCCCTACCGCCGGACTAGGGGCCGGGGAGCTGTTTTTT.

This clone was observed a few times. This chain links TRBV7-9 with TRBJ2-2; TRBD2 matches 7 bases. CDR3 size: 12 residues. The V gene end was trimmed by 8 bases and the J gene end by 7 bases; junction bases not matched to a gene: 4. Germline V CDR1 and CDR2: SEHNR, FQNEAQ (reference sequence). The CDR3 here is CASGEGSGELFF. DNA for the CDR3: TGTGCCAGCGGGGAGGGGAGCGGGGAGCTGTTTTTT.

The chain uses TRBV6-1 and TRBJ2-7; D gene uncertain. Germline values: CDR1 MNHNS, CDR2 SASEGT. This CDR3 spans 13 amino acids. Trimming stripped 5 bases from V and 4 bases from J, with 12 bases between. The CDR3 nucleotides are TGTGCCAGCAGTACCCCAGCAGTTTACGAGCAGTACTTC. It specifies CASSTPAVYEQYF.

This clone came up once. CDR3 loop: CATSRGGLRETQYF. The CDR3 region has the DNA TGTGCCACCAGCAGAGGGGGGCTGCGGGAGACCCAGTACTTC. The rearrangement uses TRBV15 and TRBJ2-5; the D gene is possibly TRBD1 (6 bases). Germline V CDR1 and CDR2: LNHNV, YYDKDF (reference sequence). V shed 1 base and J shed 5 bases, with 11 bases lying between them. The CDR3 totals 14 residues.

The V call is TRBV5-1, the J call TRBJ1-1; TRBD1 matches 7 bases. Germline values: CDR1 SGHRS, CDR2 YFSETQ. V lost 3 bases, J lost 6 bases, and 11 bases stayed unmatched. The CDR3 is 15 residues long. The CDR3, as DNA: TGCGCCAGCAGCTGGCTAGGAGGGGGCGAAGCTGAAGCTTTCTTT. Protein: CASSWLGGGEAEAFF.

The V gene is TRBV9, the J gene TRBJ2-3, with a tentative D call TRBD2 (5 bases). Germline V gene sequence: CDR1 SGDLS, CDR2 YYNGEE. V dropped 0 bases and J dropped 0 bases, with 11 bases sitting between them. The CDR3 spans 16 residues. CDR3 loop: CASSVGAELSTDTQYF. The CDR3 DNA follows: TGTGCCAGCAGCGTAGGAGCGGAGCTGAGCACAGATACGCAGTATTTT.

The chain joins TRBV19 to TRBJ2-1, with 7 positions matching TRBD1. Trimming removed 4 bases from V and 15 bases from J; junction bases left unmatched: 6. Looked up from germline, CDR1 is LNHDA and CDR2 is SQIVND (reference sequence). The CDR3 has 11 residues. Here the CDR3 reads CASSTRTGGFF. CDR3 DNA: TGTGCCAGTAGTACGCGGACAGGCGGGTTCTTC.

V usage is TRBV7-8 and J usage is TRBJ1-5; 7 nucleotides line up with TRBD1. Germline trimming cut 0 bases from V and 1 base from J; bases unmatched to any gene: 6. This CDR3 is built from 17 residues. Germline V gene sequence: CDR1 SGHVS, CDR2 FQNEAQ. The CDR3 DNA reads TGTGCCAGCAGCTTAGCCCTGGGACAGTGGAGCAATCAGCCCCAGCATTTT. The encoded protein is CASSLALGQWSNQPQHF.

V and J are TRBV6-5 and TRBJ2-5; D uncertain. V was shortened by 5 bases and J by 1 base, with 2 bases between the two germline ends. Germline lookup yields CDR1 MNHEY and CDR2 SVGAGI. The CDR3 has 11 residues. The CDR3 spells CASSIQETQYF. CDR3 nucleotide sequence: TGTGCCAGCAGTATCCAAGAGACCCAGTACTTC.

This sequence joins TRBV6-6 and TRBJ2-7, with D perhaps TRBD2 (7 bases). The CDR3 spans 15 residues. Trimming took 2 bases from V and 3 from J, leaving 14 bases between them. Looked up from germline, CDR1 is MNHNY and CDR2 is SVGAGI (reference sequence). The CDR3 nucleotides are TGTGCCAGCAGTTACAAGGGGGGGACCGGCTACGAGCAGTACTTC. Translating gives CASSYKGGTGYEQYF.

V is TRBV28 and J is TRBJ1-5; D perhaps matches TRBD1 (6 bases). V lost 6 bases and J lost 5, with 11 bases in between. Germline CDR1 is MDHEN and CDR2 is SYDVKM. CDR3 size: 13 residues. Written as DNA, the CDR3 is TGTGCCAGCAGACAGGGTGGAGATCAGCCCCAGCATTTT. It specifies CASRQGGDQPQHF.

The genes are TRBV25-1 and TRBJ2-2; the match to TRBD1 covers 9 bases. The CDR3 runs 15 residues. V shed 4 bases and J 4 bases; nucleotides not matched to a gene: 4. Germline values: CDR1 MGHDK, CDR2 SYGVNS. DNA for the CDR3: TGTGCCAGCAGTGGGAGACAGGGGGGCACCGGGGAGCTGTTTTTT. The encoded protein is CASSGRQGGTGELFF.